This entry lists 27 T cell receptor beta chains sequenced from one sample in a study of post-analysis software for immune sequencing data. Study-wide points: Relative to controls, patients had 4 or 5 TRBV segments at higher frequency, with TRBV5-6, TRBV5-1 and TRBV20-1 among these.

Sequencing libraries made from TCR beta cDNA carried unique molecular identifiers. MiXCR was run by TCRdb on the PCR reads, yielding one entry per CDR3 protein. Of 750,000 to 950,000 distinct CDR3 sequences listed, under 60% are singletons. No cognate antigen is known for these TCRs. The material sequenced was blood. The receptors were sampled from a girl aged 5-17 years with multiple sclerosis.

The rearrangement links TRBV27 to TRBJ1-5; a possible D gene is TRBD1 (6 bases). V was clipped by 3 bases and J by 14 bases, with 14 bases between them. The CDR3 is 12 residues long. CDR1 is MNHEY, CDR2 SMNVEV, per germline (reference sequence). CDR3 region: CASSLSDSTEHF. The CDR3 nucleotides are TGTGCCAGCAGTTTGTCGGACAGCACCGAGCATTTT.

The J gene is TRBJ2-1, the V gene TRBV29-1; 10 bases match TRBD1. From germline, CDR1 is SQVTM and CDR2 ANQGSEA. This CDR3 has 14 amino acids. V lost 5 bases and J lost 7; bases outside the gene matches: 8. CDR3 sequence reads: CSVQGQGNTNEQFF. DNA of the CDR3: TGCAGCGTTCAGGGACAGGGGAACACGAATGAGCAGTTCTTC.

This clonotype occurred a few times. V and J are TRBV5-1 and TRBJ1-6, with 9 bases fitting TRBD1. The J segment lost 7 bases and the V segment lost 4 bases, leaving 6 bases of the junction unmatched. Germline V gene data show CDR1 as SGHRS and CDR2 as YFSETQ. CDR3 size: 15 residues. The CDR3 region has the DNA TGCGCCAGCAGCATCACAGGGGGCTTGAATTCACCCCTCCACTTT. Amino acid sequence: CASSITGGLNSPLHF.

The chain recombines TRBV4-2 with TRBJ2-1; 7 bases align to TRBD1. V lost 0 bases and J lost 6; bases outside the gene matches: 11. The CDR3 is made up of 17 amino acids. Germline assignment: CDR1 LGHNA and CDR2 YNFKEQ. For the CDR3, the DNA is TGTGCCAGCAGCCAAGATCCCGGGACAGCAGGCCCCAATGAGCAGTTCTTC. Translated, it gives CASSQDPGTAGPNEQFF.

This clonotype has just a few counts. Here the CDR3 reads CASSSPPSGSSYNEQFF. In DNA, the CDR3 is TGTGCCAGCAGCTCCCCCCCTAGCGGGAGCTCCTACAATGAGCAGTTCTTC. This chain links TRBV7-9 with TRBJ2-1, with 10 bases fitting TRBD2. The V gene's germline CDR1 is SEHNR and CDR2 FQNEAQ (reference sequence). Losses at the gene ends were 4 bases for V and 0 bases for J; bases not matched to a gene: 6. The CDR3 has 17 amino acids.

CDR3 residues: CASRKRGQKETQYF. DNA for the CDR3: TGTGCCAGCAGAAAGAGGGGGCAAAAAGAGACCCAGTACTTC. This chain joins TRBV6-5 and TRBJ2-5; 7 positions match TRBD1. CDR3 size: 14 residues. Looked up from germline, CDR1 is MNHEY and CDR2 is SVGAGI. Trimming removed 6 bases from V and 3 bases from J; junction bases left unmatched: 7.

CDR3 sequence (DNA): TGTGCCAGCAAACCACCGGGACTAGCGGGAGTGCATGAGCAGTTCTTC. This codes for CASKPPGLAGVHEQFF. The chain links TRBV6-5 to TRBJ2-1, with 14 bases matching TRBD2. After removal of 7 bases from V and 8 bases from J, the junction contained 10 bases not matched to a gene. CDR3 length equals 16 residues. CDR1 and CDR2 (germline): MNHEY, SVGAGI.

V gene TRBV6-5 combines with J gene TRBJ2-1; TRBD2 is a possible D gene (5 bases). The CDR3 runs 22 residues. Germline V gene sequence: CDR1 MNHEY, CDR2 SVGAGI. Trimming stripped 3 bases from V and 3 bases from J, with 33 bases between. Here the CDR3 reads CASSYLGVPSAVGGEVYNEQFF. CDR3 nucleotides: TGTGCCAGCAGTTATCTCGGTGTTCCTAGTGCAGTAGGAGGTGAGGTCTACAATGAGCAGTTCTTC.

The chain couples TRBV7-8 to TRBJ2-7, with D tentatively TRBD1 (6 bases). The V gene's germline CDR1 is SGHVS and CDR2 FQNEAQ. The CDR3 spans 16 residues. Trimming shortened V by 2 bases and J by 1 base, and 15 bases separated the two germline ends. CDR3: CASSLNDMTGSYEQYF. The CDR3 DNA follows: TGTGCCAGCAGCTTAAACGATATGACAGGTTCCTACGAGCAGTACTTC.

The rearrangement uses TRBV20-1 and TRBJ2-7, with 11 nucleotides matching TRBD2. V lost 6 bases, J lost 2 bases, and 9 bases stayed unmatched. The V gene's germline CDR1 is DFQATT and CDR2 SNEGSKA (reference sequence). CDR3 length: 15 residues. The CDR3 loop reads CSAPPLAGEPYEQYF. CDR3 in DNA: TGCAGTGCCCCCCCACTAGCGGGAGAACCCTACGAGCAGTACTTC.

The gene calls are TRBV29-1 and TRBJ2-7; D possibly corresponds to TRBD2 (7 bases). This CDR3 region has 14 residues. Germline lookup yields CDR1 SQVTM and CDR2 ANQGSEA. V was pared by 4 bases and J by 5 bases, with 18 bases between. CDR3 bases: TGCAGCGTTGGCGGGGGCCTCCGAGGCGACGAGCAGTACTTC. Translating gives CSVGGGLRGDEQYF.

Worth noting for this clonotype: A clone one base away is much larger, so this may be a read error. The chain employs TRBV27 and TRBJ2-3; 8 bases agree with TRBD1. CDR1 and CDR2 (germline): MNHEY, SMNVEV (reference sequence). The CDR3 is made up of 14 amino acids. This chain's CDR3 is CASSSGQGLDTRYF. The CDR3 DNA is TGTGCCAGCAGTTCCGGACAGGGCCTAGATACGCGGTATTTT.

The CDR3: CATTPGLAGDPYEQYF. CDR3 in DNA: TGTGCCACTACGCCGGGACTAGCGGGAGACCCCTACGAGCAGTACTTC. The gene calls are TRBV6-6 and TRBJ2-7; 14 bases are a match to TRBD2. The germline CDR1 and CDR2 sequences are MNHNY and SVGAGI (reference sequence). The CDR3 contains 16 residues. J lost 2 bases, V lost 10 bases, and 10 bases had no gene match.

This clonotype appeared a few times. This chain links TRBV6-6 with TRBJ1-6; no firm D call. This CDR3 is 15 amino acids long. From germline, CDR1 is MNHNY and CDR2 SVGAGI (reference sequence). V was trimmed by 6 bases and J by 5 bases, leaving 14 bases between them. CDR3 sequence: CASSPPDGHNSPLHF. CDR3 DNA: TGTGCCAGCAGCCCCCCCGACGGGCATAATTCACCCCTCCACTTT.

The chain combines TRBV27 with TRBJ2-7; 7 bases match TRBD2. The CDR3 covers 14 residues. CDR1 and CDR2 from the germline V gene are MNHEY and SMNVEV (reference sequence). The ends lost 5 bases at V and 1 base at J; junction bases unmatched: 5. CDR3 protein: CASSPSGISYEQYF. CDR3 bases: TGTGCCAGCAGTCCAAGCGGGATTTCCTACGAGCAGTACTTC.

The chain has TRBV15 and TRBJ2-5; a weak D match, TRBD2 (6 bases). From germline, CDR1 is LNHNV and CDR2 YYDKDF (reference sequence). This CDR3 comprises 15 residues. With 0 bases removed from V and 2 bases from J, the gap between germline ends came to 10 bases. CDR3 in amino acids: CATSRDRLAQETQYF. The CDR3 bases are TGTGCCACCAGCAGAGATCGCCTAGCGCAAGAGACCCAGTACTTC. Full variable domain (outside the CDR3, taken from reference TRBV15 and TRBJ2-5): DAMVIQNPRYQVTQFGKPVTLSCSQTLNHNVMYWYQQKSSQAPKLLFHYYDKDFNNEADTPDNFQSRRPNTSFCFLDIRSPGLGDTAMYLCATSRDRLAQETQYFGPGTRLLVL.

In this sample, this clonotype turned up a few times. The chain joins TRBV4-3 to TRBJ2-1, with D tentatively TRBD1 or TRBD2 (5 bases each). The V gene's germline CDR1 is LGHNA and CDR2 YSLEER. The CDR3 totals 17 residues. Trimming pared 0 bases from V and 3 bases from J, leaving 15 bases between. The CDR3 bases are TGCGCCAGCAGCCAAGAGTCCAGGGAGCCCCTCTACAATGAGCAGTTCTTC. Its protein product is CASSQESREPLYNEQFF.

The V call is TRBV20-1, the J call TRBJ2-7; 7 positions agree with TRBD1. The trim removed 3 bases at V and 0 bases at J, leaving 5 bases unmatched. CDR3 length equals 14 residues. Germline values: CDR1 DFQATT, CDR2 SNEGSKA (reference sequence). CDR3 DNA sequence: TGCAGTGCTAGGTGGGGACAGAGCTCCTACGAGCAGTACTTC. Amino acid sequence: CSARWGQSSYEQYF.

The chain recombines TRBV10-3 with TRBJ2-1; 11 bases map to TRBD2. J was trimmed by 7 bases and V by 6 bases; bases with no gene match: 17. Per the germline V gene, CDR1 is ENHRY and CDR2 is SYGVKD. The CDR3 has 18 amino acids. CDR3 bases: TGTGCCATCAGCGGGAACCCTGGAACTAGCGGGAGTCAAAATGAGCAGTTCTTC. This codes for CAISGNPGTSGSQNEQFF.

The chain uses TRBV6-1 and TRBJ2-7; D possibly corresponds to TRBD1 (7 bases). V was trimmed by 7 bases and J by 7 bases, leaving 17 bases between them. The CDR3 length is 13 residues. Per germline, CDR1 MNHNS and CDR2 SASEGT. CDR3 sequence: CASTIRTGGEQYF. In DNA, the CDR3 is TGTGCCAGCACCATTAGGACAGGAGGGGAGCAGTACTTC.

The V and J genes are TRBV5-1 and TRBJ2-3; 10 positions match TRBD2. CDR3 length: 17 amino acids. V was pared by 4 bases and J by 6 bases, with 14 bases of the junction left unmatched. Germline CDR1 is SGHRS and CDR2 is YFSETQ. The CDR3 DNA sequence: TGCGCCAGCAGCCGAACCGGCGGCCTAGCGGGAGAGGATACGCAGTATTTT. This encodes CASSRTGGLAGEDTQYF. The variable domain in full, completed from reference TRBV5-1 and TRBJ2-3, reads KAGVTQTPRYLIKTRGQQVTLSCSPISGHRSVSWYQQTPGQGLQFLFEYFSETQRNKGNFPGRFSGRQFSNSRSEMNVSTLELGDSALYLCASSRTGGLAGEDTQYFGPGTRLTVL.

V usage is TRBV10-2 and J usage is TRBJ2-1; D may be TRBD2 (5 bases). V dropped 5 bases and J dropped 6 bases, with 14 bases sitting between them. The CDR3 sequence is 14 residues long. Germline assignment: CDR1 WSHSY and CDR2 SAAADI. CDR3 DNA: TGCGCCAGCAGTTCCCCGTTGCGGGTCAATGAGCAGTTCTTC. Residues: CASSSPLRVNEQFF.

This chain connects TRBV30 to TRBJ2-7; 8 bases agree with TRBD1. Trimming took 2 bases from V and 7 from J; bases not matched to a gene: 16. Per the germline V gene, CDR1 is GTSNPN and CDR2 is SVGIG (reference sequence). This CDR3 has 16 residues. CDR3 coding DNA: TGTGCCTGGAGTACCCTTAAGAGACAGGGGTTGGAAGAGCAGTACTTC. It translates to CAWSTLKRQGLEEQYF.

This clonotype was counted ten times or more. The DNA for the CDR3 is TGCAGTGCGGAAAGAGGGACTAGCGGGATTCAGTACTTC. Translated, it gives CSAERGTSGIQYF. The chain combines TRBV20-1 with TRBJ2-4; 12 nucleotides match TRBD2. J gave up 10 bases and V 6 bases, and 7 bases lay outside the gene matches. There are 13 residues in the CDR3. The V gene's germline CDR1 is DFQATT and CDR2 SNEGSKA (reference sequence).

V gene TRBV20-1 combines with J gene TRBJ2-7; 7 bases fit TRBD1. Looked up from germline, CDR1 is DFQATT and CDR2 is SNEGSKA (reference sequence). The V segment lost 0 bases and the J segment 0 bases; nucleotides outside the gene matches: 5. This CDR3 region has 15 residues. Here the CDR3 reads CSARDPGQSSYEQYF. DNA of the CDR3: TGCAGTGCTAGAGATCCGGGACAGAGCTCCTACGAGCAGTACTTC.

This clonotype appeared a few times. This chain connects TRBV5-6 to TRBJ2-7; 7 bases agree with TRBD2. CDR3 length equals 15 residues. From germline, CDR1 is SGHDT and CDR2 YYEEEE. V shed 4 bases, J shed 0 bases, and the junction held 7 bases outside the gene matches. The CDR3 nucleotides read TGTGCCAGCAGCCGGACGGGGGGAAGCTCCTACGAGCAGTACTTC. Protein sequence: CASSRTGGSSYEQYF.

J is TRBJ2-1 and V is TRBV10-3, with 8 bases aligning to TRBD1. This CDR3 contains 15 residues. Trimming took 6 bases from V and 10 from J; bases not matched to a gene: 14. Germline values: CDR1 ENHRY, CDR2 SYGVKD. CDR3 protein: CAISETGDDPSEQFF. The DNA for the CDR3 is TGTGCCATCAGCGAGACAGGGGATGACCCATCCGAGCAGTTCTTC.